What follows are 20 T cell receptor beta chains derived from one specimen sequenced in a study of blood T cell repertoires in COVID-19. Profiling relied on immunoSEQ multiplex PCR, and the TCRdb table lists in-frame clones only, not all of them. The sample contains some 350,000 clones, roughly 86% of which appear only once. Input material: PBMCs or T cells enriched from blood (not recorded which). The receptors were gathered from a woman aged 25-40 years who had recovered from COVID-19.

Only one count was recorded for this clone. The gene calls are TRBV6-5 and TRBJ1-4; 8 positions agree with TRBD1. CDR3 size: 14 residues. Germline trimming cut 5 bases from V and 8 bases from J; bases unmatched to any gene: 7. Germline loops: CDR1 MNHEY, CDR2 SVGAGI. Written as DNA, the CDR3 is TGTGCCAGCAGTCCTACAGGGGGTTTGGAAAAACTGTTTTTT. As protein: CASSPTGGLEKLFF.

The chain uses TRBV6-5 and TRBJ2-2, with 7 nucleotides matching TRBD1. Germline loops: CDR1 MNHEY, CDR2 SVGAGI. The CDR3 length is 15 residues. V trimming: 6 bases; J trimming: 4 bases; junction bases outside the gene matches: 8. The CDR3 DNA is TGTGCCAGCAGGCCACAGGGGCGCGGCACCGGGGAGCTGTTTTTT. Its translation: CASRPQGRGTGELFF.

The gene calls are TRBV28 and TRBJ1-4, with 8 positions matching TRBD1. This CDR3 region has 16 residues. Trimming removed 5 bases from V and 5 bases from J; junction bases left unmatched: 10. Germline lookup yields CDR1 MDHEN and CDR2 SYDVKM. CDR3 sequence (DNA): TGTGCCAGCAGTGGGGCCCGGGGACAGGCGAATGAAAAACTGTTTTTT. Protein: CASSGARGQANEKLFF.

V and J are TRBV9 and TRBJ2-3, with 9 bases identical to TRBD2. The length of the CDR3 is 18 residues. The J segment lost 0 bases and the V segment lost 4 bases, leaving 12 bases of the junction unmatched. Germline CDR1 and CDR2: SGDLS and YYNGEE. The CDR3 DNA sequence: TGTGCCAGCAGCCGAACCCAGACTAGCGGCCGAAGCACAGATACGCAGTATTTT. Amino acid sequence: CASSRTQTSGRSTDTQYF.

This chain uses TRBV10-3 with TRBJ2-2; a possible D gene is TRBD1 (5 bases). The CDR3 runs to 15 residues. Trimming removed 3 bases from V and 5 bases from J, with 13 bases in between. Germline lookup yields CDR1 ENHRY and CDR2 SYGVKD. The CDR3 DNA reads TGTGCCATCAGTGACTTATTAGGGGAAACCGGGGAGCTGTTTTTT. Translating it yields CAISDLLGETGELFF.

About this clone: One junction end does not reproduce the germline sequence, and a read error may be involved. The chain is built from TRBV29-1 and TRBJ1-4, with unresolved D. The germline V gene has CDR1 SQVTM and CDR2 ANQGSEA. This CDR3 is built from 13 residues. Written as DNA, the CDR3 is TGCAGCGTGGAAGACGCTAGTAATGAAAAACTGTTTTTT. Its translation is CSVEDASNEKLFF.

The chain is built from TRBV7-2 and TRBJ2-3, with 11 bases that match TRBD2. Germline values: CDR1 SGHTA, CDR2 FQGNSA. J lost 5 bases, V lost 3 bases, and 7 bases had no gene match. This CDR3 spans 16 amino acids. The CDR3 DNA reads as TGTGCCAGCAGCTTGCACCTAGCGGGGGGTGAAGATACGCAGTATTTT. Its protein product is CASSLHLAGGEDTQYF. Complete variable domain (other parts from reference TRBV7-2 and TRBJ2-3): GAGVSQSPSNKVTEKGKDVELRCDPISGHTALYWYRQSLGQGLEFLIYFQGNSAPDKSGLPSDRFSAERTGGSVSTLTIQRTQQEDSAVYLCASSLHLAGGEDTQYFGPGTRLTVL.

The chain carries TRBV15 and TRBJ1-2; a weak D match, TRBD1 (5 bases). The length of the CDR3 is 15 residues. CDR1 is LNHNV and CDR2 is YYDKDF in the germline V gene (reference sequence). The V gene lost 2 bases and the J gene lost 0 bases, with 10 bases spanning the gap. As DNA, the CDR3 is TGTGCCACCAGCAGATCCCCAGGGACTAACTATGGCTACACCTTC. This sequence encodes CATSRSPGTNYGYTF.

This sequence joins TRBV7-9 and TRBJ1-1; D possibly corresponds to TRBD1 (5 bases). The CDR3 extends over 13 amino acids. V was clipped by 0 bases and J by 7 bases, with 9 bases between them. Germline V gene sequence: CDR1 SEHNR, CDR2 FQNEAQ (reference sequence). CDR3 residues: CASSLARVDEAFF. The CDR3 nucleotides read TGTGCCAGCAGCTTAGCCAGGGTAGATGAAGCTTTCTTT.

In this sample, this clone turned up once. CDR3 region: CASNRQGYNEKLFF. CDR3 sequence (DNA): TGTGCCAGCAACCGACAGGGGTATAATGAAAAACTGTTTTTT. V and J are TRBV2 and TRBJ1-4, with 8 bases fitting TRBD1. V shed 7 bases and J 4 bases; nucleotides not matched to a gene: 5. Looked up from germline, CDR1 is SNHLY and CDR2 is FYNNEI. The CDR3 is 14 amino acids.

V is TRBV5-1 and J is TRBJ2-1, with TRBD1 matching 10 bases. CDR1 is SGHRS and CDR2 is YFSETQ in the germline V gene. The CDR3 extends over 15 amino acids. Unmatched junction bases numbered 2, after V lost 0 bases and J lost 5 bases. Here the CDR3 DNA reads TGCGCCAGCAGCTTGGGGGGACAGGGGAACAATGAGCAGTTCTTC. This codes for CASSLGGQGNNEQFF.

The chain carries TRBV5-1 and TRBJ2-1, with 7 bases that match TRBD1. This CDR3 region has 15 residues. The germline gives CDR1 SGHRS, CDR2 YFSETQ. The trim removed 4 bases at V and 7 bases at J, leaving 11 bases unmatched. For the CDR3, the DNA is TGCGCCAGCAGCCCCTACAGCCTCAGGGGGAATGAGCAGTTCTTC. As protein: CASSPYSLRGNEQFF.

The chain is built from TRBV9 and TRBJ2-3; 8 bases match TRBD1. V dropped 4 bases and J dropped 5; count of bases not matched to a gene: 15. Per germline, CDR1 SGDLS and CDR2 YYNGEE. There are 17 residues in the CDR3. The CDR3 coding sequence is TGTGCCAGCAGCCCTCGCGGCCCGGGACAGGTTCTAGATACGCAGTATTTT. Translating it yields CASSPRGPGQVLDTQYF.

The chain recombines TRBV10-1 with TRBJ2-3; D is undetermined. Trimming shortened V by 2 bases and J by 0 bases, and 3 bases separated the two germline ends. Germline lookup yields CDR1 WNHNN and CDR2 SYGVQD (reference sequence). This CDR3 is 13 amino acids long. CDR3 nucleotides: TGCGCCAGCAGTGAGCTGAGCACAGATACGCAGTATTTT. It translates to CASSELSTDTQYF.

For the CDR3, the DNA is TGCGCCAGCGAGGACGGGACTAGCGGTGAGCAGTTCTTC. This translates into CASEDGTSGEQFF. This sequence joins TRBV5-1 and TRBJ2-1, with 11 positions matching TRBD2. This CDR3 contains 13 residues. After removal of 7 bases from V and 9 bases from J, the junction contained 6 bases not matched to a gene. Germline V CDR1 and CDR2: SGHRS, YFSETQ.

The chain links TRBV5-1 to TRBJ1-1, with D unresolved. With 0 bases removed from V and 0 bases from J, the gap between germline ends came to 12 bases. The CDR3 runs 16 residues. CDR1 and CDR2 (germline): SGHRS, YFSETQ. The chain's CDR3 is CASSLAGGNMNTEAFF. CDR3 in DNA: TGCGCCAGCAGCTTGGCCGGCGGTAACATGAACACTGAAGCTTTCTTT.

The chain is built from TRBV13 and TRBJ2-1, with a weak D call TRBD2 (6 bases). In germline, CDR1 is PRHDT, CDR2 FYEKMQ (reference sequence). V dropped 5 bases and J dropped 7 bases, with 15 bases sitting between them. The CDR3 length is 14 residues. The chain's CDR3 is CASSPRDFYNEQFF. The CDR3 DNA reads as TGTGCCAGCAGCCCCCGGGACTTCTATAATGAGCAGTTCTTC.

The chain joins TRBV4-1 to TRBJ1-2, with 7 nucleotides matching TRBD1. The V gene's germline CDR1 is MGHRA and CDR2 YSYEKL. The CDR3 covers 14 residues. V shed 7 bases and J 2 bases; nucleotides not matched to a gene: 7. CDR3 amino acids: CASTLEGANYGYTF. CDR3 nucleotides: TGCGCCAGCACGCTCGAGGGGGCCAACTATGGCTACACCTTC.

The rearrangement uses TRBV6-5 and TRBJ2-2, with 10 bases identical to TRBD1. V was pared by 7 bases and J by 6 bases, with 8 bases of the junction left unmatched. The CDR3 has 15 amino acids. The germline V gene encodes CDR1 MNHEY and CDR2 SVGAGI. The CDR3 bases are TGTGCCAGCATTTGGACAGGGGGATCTGCCGGGGAGCTGTTTTTT. Amino acids: CASIWTGGSAGELFF.

This clone was observed a single time. This chain uses TRBV30 with TRBJ1-6; D uncertain. The CDR3 length is 19 residues. Between the trimmed V and J ends, which lost 3 bases and 3 bases, there was a span of 24 bases. The germline gives CDR1 GTSNPN, CDR2 SVGIG (reference sequence). The chain's CDR3 is CAWSDPNESQRSYNSPLHF. DNA for the CDR3: TGTGCCTGGAGCGACCCGAACGAATCACAGAGAAGCTATAATTCACCCCTCCACTTT.